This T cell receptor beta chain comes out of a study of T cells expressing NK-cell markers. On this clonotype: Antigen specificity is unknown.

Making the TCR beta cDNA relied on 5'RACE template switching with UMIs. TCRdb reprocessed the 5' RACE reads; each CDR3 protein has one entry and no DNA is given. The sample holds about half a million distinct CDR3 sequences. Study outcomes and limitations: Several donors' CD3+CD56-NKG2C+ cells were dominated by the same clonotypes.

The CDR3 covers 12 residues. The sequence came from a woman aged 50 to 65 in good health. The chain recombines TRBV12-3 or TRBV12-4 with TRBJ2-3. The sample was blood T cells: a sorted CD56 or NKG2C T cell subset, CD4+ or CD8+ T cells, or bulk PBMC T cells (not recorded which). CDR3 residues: CASSLHGATQYF.